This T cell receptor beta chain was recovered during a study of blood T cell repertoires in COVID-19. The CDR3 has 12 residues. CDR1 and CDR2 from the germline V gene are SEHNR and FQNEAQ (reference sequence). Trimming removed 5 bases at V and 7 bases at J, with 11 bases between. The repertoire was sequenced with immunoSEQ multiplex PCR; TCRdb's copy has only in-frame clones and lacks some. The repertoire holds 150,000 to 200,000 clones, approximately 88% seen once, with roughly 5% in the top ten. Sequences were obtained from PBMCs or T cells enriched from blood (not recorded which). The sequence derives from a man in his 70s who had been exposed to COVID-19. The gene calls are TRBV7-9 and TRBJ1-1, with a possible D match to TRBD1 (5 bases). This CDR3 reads CASSRNRFEAFF. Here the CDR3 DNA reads TGTGCCAGCAGCCGCAACAGGTTTGAAGCTTTCTTT.